The present T cell receptor (beta chain) was sequenced within a study of Tregs in tolerant kidney transplant recipients. Thawed PBMCs were FACS-sorted into unstimulated CD4+CD25+CD127- regulatory T cells, CD4+CD25- non-regulatory cells, CD4 and CD8 cells. Germline V gives CDR1 GTSNPN, CDR2 SVGIG (reference sequence). Trimming left V 2 bases short and J 2 bases short, with 15 bases between. The CDR3 covers 15 residues. Study outcomes and limitations: Validation in larger populations is needed because few patients were studied. Expanding Tregs on activated donor B cells appeared to best identify donor-specific TCRbeta clones. Biological reproducibility was not directly addressed in this study.

A remark on this clone: Its antigen remains unknown.

Sequencing used immunoSEQ multiplex PCR; TCRdb keeps in-frame clones, though not all of them. The sample lists roughly 120,000 clones, roughly nine tenths occurring once. The receptor's source is a human donor in good health. J is TRBJ2-5 and V is TRBV30; tentatively, D is TRBD2 (6 bases). Sequencing was performed on CD4+ T cells from blood. The CDR3 reads CAWSTRLGGQETQYF. The CDR3 bases are TGTGCCTGGAGTACGAGGTTGGGGGGTCAAGAGACCCAGTACTTC.